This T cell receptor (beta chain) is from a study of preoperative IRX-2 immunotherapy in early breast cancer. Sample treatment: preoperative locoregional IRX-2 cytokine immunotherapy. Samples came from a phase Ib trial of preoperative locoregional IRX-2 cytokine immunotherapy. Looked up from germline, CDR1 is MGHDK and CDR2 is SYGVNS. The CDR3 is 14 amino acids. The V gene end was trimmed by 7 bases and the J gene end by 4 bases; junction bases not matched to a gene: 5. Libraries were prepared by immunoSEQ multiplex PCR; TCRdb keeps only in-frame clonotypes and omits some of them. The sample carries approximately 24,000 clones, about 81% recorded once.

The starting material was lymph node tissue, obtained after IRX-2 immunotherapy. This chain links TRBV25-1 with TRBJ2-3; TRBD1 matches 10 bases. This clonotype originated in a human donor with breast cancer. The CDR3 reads CASMRTGGPDTQYF. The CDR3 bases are TGTGCCAGCATGCGGACAGGGGGTCCAGATACGCAGTATTTT.